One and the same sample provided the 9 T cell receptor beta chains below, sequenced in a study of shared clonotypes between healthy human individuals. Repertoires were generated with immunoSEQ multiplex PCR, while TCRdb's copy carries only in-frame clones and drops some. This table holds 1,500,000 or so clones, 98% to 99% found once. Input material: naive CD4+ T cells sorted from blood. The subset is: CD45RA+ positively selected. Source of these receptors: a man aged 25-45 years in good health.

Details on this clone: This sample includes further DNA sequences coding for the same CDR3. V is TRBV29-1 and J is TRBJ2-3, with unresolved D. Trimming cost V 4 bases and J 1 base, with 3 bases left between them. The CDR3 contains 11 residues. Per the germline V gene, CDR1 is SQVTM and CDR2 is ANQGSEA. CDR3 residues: CSVAGTDTQYF. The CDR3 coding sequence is TGCAGCGTTGCAGGCACAGATACGCAGTATTTT.

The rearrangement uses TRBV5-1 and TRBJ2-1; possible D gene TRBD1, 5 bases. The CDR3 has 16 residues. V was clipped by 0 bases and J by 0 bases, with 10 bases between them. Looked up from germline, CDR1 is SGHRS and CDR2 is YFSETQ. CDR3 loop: CASSLGQHTSYNEQFF. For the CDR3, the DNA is TGCGCCAGCAGCTTGGGACAGCACACCTCCTACAATGAGCAGTTCTTC.

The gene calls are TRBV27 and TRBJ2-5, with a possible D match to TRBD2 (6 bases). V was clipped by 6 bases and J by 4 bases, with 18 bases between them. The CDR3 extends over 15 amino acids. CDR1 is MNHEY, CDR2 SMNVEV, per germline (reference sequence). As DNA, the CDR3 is TGTGCCAGCAGGACCCGGCGGGGTAGCGTAGAGACCCAGTACTTC. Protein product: CASRTRRGSVETQYF.

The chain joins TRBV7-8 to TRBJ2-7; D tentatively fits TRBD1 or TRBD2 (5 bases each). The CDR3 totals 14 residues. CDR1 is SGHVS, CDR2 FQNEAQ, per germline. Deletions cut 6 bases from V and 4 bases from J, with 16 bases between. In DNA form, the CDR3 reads TGTGCCAGCAGTGACGGGGCGATCGGGTACGAGCAGTACTTC. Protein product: CASSDGAIGYEQYF.

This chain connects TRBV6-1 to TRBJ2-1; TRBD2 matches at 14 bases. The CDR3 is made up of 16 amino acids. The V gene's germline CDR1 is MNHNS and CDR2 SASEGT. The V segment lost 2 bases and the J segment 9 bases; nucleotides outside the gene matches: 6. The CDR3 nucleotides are TGTGCCAGCAGTGAACCCGGACTAGCGGGAGGCGGTGAGCAGTTCTTC. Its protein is CASSEPGLAGGGEQFF.

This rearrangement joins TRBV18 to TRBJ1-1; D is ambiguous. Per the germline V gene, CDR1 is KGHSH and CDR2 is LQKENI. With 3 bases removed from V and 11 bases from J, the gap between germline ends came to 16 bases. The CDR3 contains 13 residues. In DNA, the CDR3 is TGTGCCAGCTCACCCCCGTCCACGCCCCGCGCTTTCTTT. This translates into CASSPPSTPRAFF.

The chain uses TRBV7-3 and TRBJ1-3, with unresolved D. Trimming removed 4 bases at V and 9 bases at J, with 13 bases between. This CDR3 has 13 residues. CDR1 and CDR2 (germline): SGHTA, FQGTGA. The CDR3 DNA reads TGTGCCAGCAGCTCCGAACCCCGGGGCACCATATATTTT. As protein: CASSSEPRGTIYF. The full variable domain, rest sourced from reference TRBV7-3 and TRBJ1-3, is GAGVSQTPSNKVTEKGKYVELRCDPISGHTALYWYRQSLGQGPEFLIYFQGTGAADDSGLPNDRFFAVRPEGSVSTLKIQRTERGDSAVYLCASSSEPRGTIYFGEGSWLTVV.

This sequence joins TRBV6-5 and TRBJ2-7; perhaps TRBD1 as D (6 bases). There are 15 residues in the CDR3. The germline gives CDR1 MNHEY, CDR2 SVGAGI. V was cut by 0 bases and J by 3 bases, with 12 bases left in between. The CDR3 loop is CASSYSRDKGYEQYF. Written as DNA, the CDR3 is TGTGCCAGCAGTTACTCGAGGGACAAAGGCTACGAGCAGTACTTC.

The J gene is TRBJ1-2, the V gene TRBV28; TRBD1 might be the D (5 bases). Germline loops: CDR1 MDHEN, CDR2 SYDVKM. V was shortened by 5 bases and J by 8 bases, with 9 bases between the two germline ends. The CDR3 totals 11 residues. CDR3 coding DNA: TGTGCCAGCAGTACAGGATTGGGCTACACCTTC. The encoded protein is CASSTGLGYTF.